One sample yielded the 22 T cell receptor beta chains listed below, sequenced in a study of memory CD8 T cells in hepatitis C reinfection (dated by TCRdb to about 2017). Receptors were amplified or captured by the immunoSEQ multiplex PCR assay. The table was pulled from immuneACCESS by TCRdb, which kept in-frame rearrangements only. Such tables lose some clones; where checked, under half of the loss comes from unresolved V genes, and the rest has no known cause. The sample table contains 45,000 to 55,000 clones; only one count was recorded for 85% to 90% of them. The ten largest make up around 1% of the sample. The label giving this sample's time point can be read as: pre-reinfection, 55 to 20 weeks before reinfection detection. Sorted cells were sequenced directly ex vivo, without in vitro expansion prior to TCR sequencing. Sequencing was done on a sample of naive CD8+ T cells sorted from blood. The sample's cell subset or site label, in plain terms: total naive CD8+CD45RO- T cells. The receptor set was obtained from a man in his late teens or twenties with hepatitis C virus infection.

This chain links TRBV2 with TRBJ2-1; 10 bases agree with TRBD2. CDR1 and CDR2 (germline): SNHLY, FYNNEI. The CDR3 is 15 residues long. After removal of 7 bases from V and 3 bases from J, the junction contained 6 bases not matched to a gene. The CDR3 is CASMLAGAGYNEQFF. The CDR3 nucleotides are TGTGCCAGCATGCTAGCGGGAGCAGGCTACAATGAGCAGTTCTTC.

V usage is TRBV27 and J usage is TRBJ1-5, with TRBD1 identical over 7 bases. The germline gives CDR1 MNHEY, CDR2 SMNVEV (reference sequence). The V segment lost 6 bases and the J segment 4 bases; nucleotides outside the gene matches: 6. CDR3 length: 14 amino acids. CDR3 nucleotides: TGTGCCAGCAGCCTGACAGGGTTTAATCAGCCCCAGCATTTT. Translation: CASSLTGFNQPQHF.

The chain employs TRBV9 and TRBJ2-3; TRBD1 might be the D (6 bases). Looked up from germline, CDR1 is SGDLS and CDR2 is YYNGEE. The CDR3 contains 15 residues. The ends were cut back, 4 bases at V and 2 bases at J, with 14 bases in the middle. CDR3 loop: CASSSGVGDTDTQYF. The DNA for the CDR3 is TGTGCCAGCAGCTCAGGGGTCGGGGACACAGATACGCAGTATTTT.

The gene calls are TRBV6-5 and TRBJ2-2; TRBD2 aligns across 9 bases. Germline values: CDR1 MNHEY, CDR2 SVGAGI. V shed 2 bases and J 6 bases; nucleotides not matched to a gene: 4. This CDR3 is built from 15 residues. The DNA of the CDR3 is TGTGCCAGCAGTTACGGGATAGCGGGGGCCGGGGAGCTGTTTTTT. It is translated as CASSYGIAGAGELFF.

This clone was picked up one time. V and J are TRBV5-6 and TRBJ2-3, with D unresolved. The CDR3 covers 12 residues. Germline assignment: CDR1 SGHDT and CDR2 YYEEEE. Trimming cost V 7 bases and J 1 base, with 7 bases left between them. The CDR3 DNA reads TGTGCCAGCCGCCGGGGCACAGATACGCAGTATTTT. Amino acids: CASRRGTDTQYF.

The rearrangement joins TRBV9 to TRBJ2-5; the D gene is possibly TRBD1 (6 bases). The CDR3 is 15 residues long. Trimming took 0 bases from V and 0 from J, leaving 9 bases between them. Germline values: CDR1 SGDLS, CDR2 YYNGEE. The CDR3 region has the DNA TGTGCCAGCAGCGTAGGGCAGGGGTACCAAGAGACCCAGTACTTC. This encodes CASSVGQGYQETQYF.

V gene TRBV19 combines with J gene TRBJ1-2; TRBD1 matches 8 bases. J gave up 4 bases and V 6 bases, and 10 bases lay outside the gene matches. Germline assignment: CDR1 LNHDA and CDR2 SQIVND (reference sequence). This CDR3 region has 15 residues. CDR3 loop: CASRWGQESFYGYTF. The CDR3 nucleotides are TGTGCCAGTAGGTGGGGACAGGAGTCCTTCTATGGCTACACCTTC.

J is TRBJ2-5 and V is TRBV4-1; 10 positions match TRBD1. Per the germline V gene, CDR1 is MGHRA and CDR2 is YSYEKL. J was trimmed by 3 bases and V by 4 bases; bases with no gene match: 5. This CDR3 region has 15 residues. The chain's CDR3 is CASSPAGTGEETQYF. Here the CDR3 DNA reads TGCGCCAGCAGCCCGGCCGGGACAGGGGAAGAGACCCAGTACTTC.

The chain couples TRBV19 to TRBJ1-1; D unresolved. Germline V lookup: CDR1 LNHDA, CDR2 SQIVND (reference sequence). V shed 1 base and J shed 0 bases, with 3 bases lying between them. The CDR3 sequence is 13 residues long. CDR3 DNA: TGTGCCAGTAGTATAGCATTGAACACTGAAGCTTTCTTT. Translated, it gives CASSIALNTEAFF.

The chain uses TRBV9 and TRBJ2-7, with 9 bases fitting TRBD2. The CDR3 contains 15 residues. The V segment lost 3 bases and the J segment 2 bases; nucleotides outside the gene matches: 6. CDR1 is SGDLS, CDR2 YYNGEE, per germline. The CDR3 DNA sequence: TGTGCCAGCAGCGGGGGACTAGCCCTGCCCTACGAGCAGTACTTC. Encoded protein: CASSGGLALPYEQYF.

This clone showed up just a few times. The J gene is TRBJ2-1, the V gene TRBV6-6; TRBD2 matches at 7 bases. Germline assignment: CDR1 MNHNY and CDR2 SVGAGI (reference sequence). J lost 4 bases, V lost 0 bases, and 6 bases had no gene match. There are 16 residues in the CDR3. The CDR3 DNA is TGTGCCAGCAGTTACTCGGGCCAAGCGGGATACAATGAGCAGTTCTTC. This gives the protein CASSYSGQAGYNEQFF.

The chain couples TRBV29-1 to TRBJ2-7; D is perhaps TRBD1 (6 bases). V lost 5 bases and J 7 bases, leaving 21 bases between the germline ends. The CDR3 sequence is 14 residues long. CDR1 is SQVTM and CDR2 is ANQGSEA in the germline V gene. The CDR3 DNA sequence: TGCAGCGTTAGAGAACAGGGCACCCTCGGGGAGCAGTACGTC. Protein product: CSVREQGTLGEQYV.

This clone was detected once. The chain links TRBV11-2 to TRBJ2-1; possible D gene TRBD2, 5 bases. From germline, CDR1 is SGHAT and CDR2 FQNNGV. The CDR3 covers 15 residues. V was shortened by 7 bases and J by 0 bases, with 13 bases between the two germline ends. For the CDR3, the DNA is TGTGCCAGCACCCCCGGCGGGCCCTCCTACAATGAGCAGTTCTTC. This codes for CASTPGGPSYNEQFF.

V and J are TRBV30 and TRBJ2-1; D perhaps matches TRBD2 (6 bases). CDR3 length: 15 amino acids. V was cut by 0 bases and J by 7 bases, with 16 bases left in between. Germline values: CDR1 GTSNPN, CDR2 SVGIG (reference sequence). CDR3 coding DNA: TGTGCCTGGAGTGTAATTATCCGGGGGAGAAATGAGCAGTTCTTC. Residues: CAWSVIIRGRNEQFF.

V usage is TRBV7-9 and J usage is TRBJ2-1; tentative D call: TRBD1 (5 bases). The CDR3 contains 13 residues. The V gene's germline CDR1 is SEHNR and CDR2 FQNEAQ (reference sequence). V lost 10 bases, J lost 3 bases, and 13 bases lay in between. For the CDR3, the DNA is TGTGCCATCTACAGGCCCCTCTACAATGAGCAGTTCTTC. Amino acids: CAIYRPLYNEQFF.

The rearrangement uses TRBV7-7 and TRBJ2-5; 11 nucleotides line up with TRBD1. Looked up from germline, CDR1 is SSHAT and CDR2 is FNYEAQ (reference sequence). The V gene end was trimmed by 5 bases and the J gene end by 5 bases; junction bases not matched to a gene: 10. This CDR3 is 16 amino acids long. CDR3 sequence reads: CASSVSPGQGAETQYF. CDR3 in DNA: TGTGCCAGCAGCGTAAGCCCCGGACAGGGGGCTGAGACCCAGTACTTC.

The chain couples TRBV5-6 to TRBJ1-2; D perhaps matches TRBD1 (5 bases). The germline V gene has CDR1 SGHDT and CDR2 YYEEEE. The CDR3 has 13 amino acids. Trimming left V 10 bases short and J 6 bases short, with 19 bases between. The CDR3, as DNA: TGTGCCTTACCCAAGCAGCGGGGGAATGGCTACACCTTC. Protein product: CALPKQRGNGYTF. Filled out from reference TRBV5-6 and TRBJ1-2, the complete variable domain reads DAGVTQSPTHLIKTRGQQVTLRCSPKSGHDTVSWYQQALGQGPQFIFQYYEEEERQRGNFPDRFSGHQFPNYSSELNVNALLLGDSALYLCALPKQRGNGYTFGSGTRLTVV.

This sequence joins TRBV9 and TRBJ2-5; TRBD2 matches 10 bases. This CDR3 comprises 14 residues. The V and J ends lost 3 bases and 5 bases, in that order; junction bases with no gene match: 4. The germline V gene has CDR1 SGDLS and CDR2 YYNGEE. The CDR3 reads CASSGETSGETQYF. For the CDR3, the DNA is TGTGCCAGCAGCGGGGAGACTAGCGGGGAGACCCAGTACTTC.

The chain uses TRBV10-2 and TRBJ1-4, with D possibly TRBD1 on 5 matching bases. Looked up from germline, CDR1 is WSHSY and CDR2 is SAAADI. Trimming shortened V by 3 bases and J by 4 bases, and 9 bases separated the two germline ends. The CDR3 loop spans 14 amino acids. CDR3 DNA sequence: TGCGCCAGCAGTGAAAGGGGATTTAATGAAAAACTGTTTTTT. Translation gives CASSERGFNEKLFF.

This chain connects TRBV9 to TRBJ2-7; TRBD1 matches at 10 bases. Looked up from germline, CDR1 is SGDLS and CDR2 is YYNGEE. The CDR3 has 14 residues. V lost 3 bases and J lost 5; bases outside the gene matches: 5. This CDR3 reads CASSARQGADEQYF. The CDR3 DNA reads as TGTGCCAGCAGCGCACGACAGGGGGCCGACGAGCAGTACTTC.

V and J are TRBV7-9 and TRBJ2-3, with D tentatively TRBD2 (7 bases). CDR3 length equals 14 residues. The V end lost 5 bases, the J end lost 4 bases, and 13 bases lay between the germline ends. The V gene's germline CDR1 is SEHNR and CDR2 FQNEAQ (reference sequence). The CDR3 DNA reads as TGTGCCAGCAGCCCCGGGGAGGGGGCAGATACGCAGTATTTT. Translation gives CASSPGEGADTQYF.

This chain connects TRBV4-1 to TRBJ2-1; 9 nucleotides agree with TRBD1. The CDR3 sequence is 16 residues long. Trimming at V came to 3 bases and at J to 8 bases, leaving 11 bases not matched to a gene. CDR1 is MGHRA and CDR2 is YSYEKL in the germline V gene. The CDR3 DNA reads TGCGCCAGCAGCCACCCGGGACAGGGCACGAGCTATGAGCAGTTCTTC. It codes for CASSHPGQGTSYEQFF.